A single sample is the source of the 12 T cell receptor beta chains below, sequenced in a study of blood T cell repertoires in COVID-19. TCRdb's copy holds only in-frame clones and misses some; the assay was immunoSEQ multiplex PCR. The data show some 66,000 clones, roughly 90% seen once. Sequenced sample: peripheral blood. Receptor source: a woman aged 60-70 years with acute or convalescent COVID-19.

The chain combines TRBV5-1 with TRBJ2-2, with D unresolved. Germline CDR1 and CDR2: SGHRS and YFSETQ. This CDR3 contains 14 residues. Trimming left V 4 bases short and J 3 bases short, with 10 bases between. The CDR3 bases are TGCGCCAGCAGCCCTGACTTGCACACCGGGGAGCTGTTTTTT. Amino acids: CASSPDLHTGELFF.

CDR3 in amino acids: CASSLDRAATNEKLFF. The CDR3 nucleotides read TGTGCCAGCAGCCTTGACAGGGCTGCAACTAATGAAAAACTGTTTTTT. The chain carries TRBV27 and TRBJ1-4; TRBD1 agrees at 7 bases. The CDR3 totals 16 residues. The trim removed 6 bases at V and 0 bases at J, leaving 7 bases unmatched. The germline V gene encodes CDR1 MNHEY and CDR2 SMNVEV (reference sequence). The full variable domain, in which reference TRBV27 and TRBJ1-4 provide the parts outside the CDR3, is EAQVTQNPRYLITVTGKKLTVTCSQNMNHEYMSWYRQDPGLGLRQIYYSMNVEVTDKGDVPEGYKVSRKEKRNFPLILESPSPNQTSLYFCASSLDRAATNEKLFFGSGTQLSVL.

This chain connects TRBV14 to TRBJ1-1, with D possibly being TRBD1 (6 bases). V was trimmed by 7 bases and J by 1 base, leaving 10 bases between them. This CDR3 is built from 13 residues. CDR1 and CDR2 (germline): SGHDN, FVKESK. CDR3 residues: CASTRGQNTEAFF. In DNA, the CDR3 is TGTGCCAGCACCCGGGGACAGAACACTGAAGCTTTCTTT. Complete variable domain (other parts from reference TRBV14 and TRBJ1-1): EAGVTQFPSHSVIEKGQTVTLRCDPISGHDNLYWYRRVMGKEIKFLLHFVKESKQDESGMPNNRFLAERTGGTYSTLKVQPAELEDSGVYFCASTRGQNTEAFFGQGTRLTVV.

The gene calls are TRBV5-1 and TRBJ1-2; 8 bases are shared with TRBD1. The germline V gene has CDR1 SGHRS and CDR2 YFSETQ. V trimming: 0 bases; J trimming: 1 base; junction bases outside the gene matches: 5. This CDR3 spans 16 amino acids. This chain's CDR3 is CASSLALGQDNYGYTF. The CDR3 nucleotides are TGCGCCAGCAGCTTGGCCTTGGGACAGGATAACTATGGCTACACCTTC.

CDR3: CASSFEQGGDGYTF. The CDR3 nucleotides read TGTGCCAGCAGCTTTGAACAGGGTGGGGATGGCTACACCTTC. V is TRBV7-2 and J is TRBJ1-2, with D perhaps TRBD1 (6 bases). V gave up 3 bases and J gave up 6 bases, with 14 bases separating them. Looked up from germline, CDR1 is SGHTA and CDR2 is FQGNSA. The CDR3 runs to 14 residues.

The chain employs TRBV12-3 or TRBV12-4 and TRBJ2-7; no clear D. The ends were cut back, 4 bases at V and 7 bases at J, with 14 bases in the middle. The CDR3 loop spans 13 amino acids. The CDR3 nucleotides read TGTGCCAGCAGTTCAAGCAGCGCGGTTGAGCAGTACGTC. The encoded protein is CASSSSSAVEQYV.

The chain is built from TRBV29-1 and TRBJ2-3, with 11 nucleotides matching TRBD2. The V gene end was trimmed by 5 bases and the J gene end by 5 bases; junction bases not matched to a gene: 3. The CDR3 is 13 amino acids. From germline, CDR1 is SQVTM and CDR2 ANQGSEA. The CDR3, as DNA: TGCAGCGTTAGTAGCGGGGGGGAAGATACGCAGTATTTT. As protein: CSVSSGGEDTQYF.

The rearrangement links TRBV2 to TRBJ2-1; tentative D call: TRBD2 (5 bases). Trimming cost V 1 base and J 9 bases, with 16 bases left between them. Germline V gene lookup returns CDR1 SNHLY and CDR2 FYNNEI. The CDR3 has 15 amino acids. The CDR3 here is CASSEVRGSSGEQFF. The CDR3 nucleotides are TGTGCCAGCAGTGAAGTCCGCGGGTCCTCCGGTGAGCAGTTCTTC.

This rearrangement joins TRBV6-5 to TRBJ1-2; TRBD1 matches 10 bases. V lost 6 bases and J lost 3; bases outside the gene matches: 7. The CDR3 covers 15 residues. The germline gives CDR1 MNHEY, CDR2 SVGAGI. CDR3 coding DNA: TGTGCCAGCAGCACCGCTGGGACAGGGGACTATGGCTACACCTTC. Residues: CASSTAGTGDYGYTF.

This clone showed up just once. The chain combines TRBV21-1 with TRBJ2-1; TRBD2 was called by the table and not checked on the DNA. TRBV21-1 is a listed pseudogene. The length of the CDR3 is 21 residues. CDR3 protein: CASSRIWGGEDLLEPYNEQFF. CDR3 nucleotides: TGTGCCAGCAGCCGCATCTGGGGTGGGGAGGACTTACTTGAGCCCTACAATGAGCAGTTCTTC.

The chain is built from TRBV28 and TRBJ2-1; 8 positions match TRBD2. V shed 6 bases, J shed 8 bases, and the junction held 9 bases outside the gene matches. The germline V gene encodes CDR1 MDHEN and CDR2 SYDVKM. The CDR3 loop spans 14 amino acids. The DNA for the CDR3 is TGTGCCAGCAGGGCTCGCGGGGGGCGGGATGAGCAGTTCTTC. The encoded protein is CASRARGGRDEQFF.

V gene TRBV20-1 combines with J gene TRBJ2-5; no clear D gene. The germline V gene encodes CDR1 DFQATT and CDR2 SNEGSKA (reference sequence). This CDR3 comprises 11 residues. Trimming took off 2 bases at V and 5 bases at J, with 6 bases between the two ends. The CDR3 bases are TGCAGTGCTAGAATGAGCGAGACCCAGTACTTC. Translation gives CSARMSETQYF.